These 14 T cell receptor beta chains were all obtained from the same sample, sequenced in a study of beta chain features in type 1 diabetes. Study-wide results and limits: Across all four CD4+ subsets, people with type 1 diabetes showed modestly shorter TCRB CDR3s.

The antigens of these receptors remain unknown. cDNA synthesis used the whole RNA isolate, giving expressed TCRB sequences. Profiling relied on immunoSEQ multiplex PCR, and the TCRdb table lists in-frame clones only, not all of them. The sample holds roughly 400,000 clones; 9.6% are singletons and the top ten take 0.45% to 0.65%. Sequenced input: central memory CD4+ T cells from blood. The receptors derive from a man between 25 and 39 years old with type 1 diabetes.

The chain couples TRBV6-5 to TRBJ1-2; 7 bases fit TRBD1. CDR3 length: 15 amino acids. The junction had 12 bases not matched to a gene; V was cut back by 7 bases and J by 4 bases. Germline CDR1 MNHEY, CDR2 SVGAGI. In DNA form, the CDR3 reads TGTGCCAGCATTCCGTTGCCGGGACAGATCTATGGCTACACCTTC. This translates into CASIPLPGQIYGYTF.

This chain links TRBV25-1 with TRBJ2-4; D might be TRBD2 (5 bases). This CDR3 has 15 amino acids. Trimming removed 6 bases from V and 8 bases from J, with 20 bases in between. Germline CDR1 MGHDK, CDR2 SYGVNS. The CDR3 loop reads CASRSPVSAGDIQYF. Written as DNA, the CDR3 is TGTGCCAGCAGGAGCCCAGTCTCGGCCGGGGACATTCAGTACTTC.

The sample holds a few counts of this clone. The rearrangement joins TRBV7-9 to TRBJ2-7; 9 nucleotides match TRBD2. In germline, CDR1 is SEHNR, CDR2 FQNEAQ (reference sequence). This CDR3 spans 17 amino acids. With 2 bases clipped from V and 1 base from J, the junction kept 9 bases outside the gene matches. CDR3 sequence reads: CASSLSPSGKSSYEQYF. CDR3 nucleotides: TGTGCCAGCAGCTTATCCCCTAGCGGGAAATCTTCCTACGAGCAGTACTTC.

This clone turned up a few times. The rearrangement links TRBV27 to TRBJ2-2, with TRBD1 matching over 8 bases. V dropped 10 bases and J dropped 7; count of bases not matched to a gene: 5. This CDR3 region has 12 residues. Germline CDR1 reads MNHEY; CDR2 reads SMNVEV (reference sequence). CDR3 in amino acids: CATTGQGGELFF. CDR3 nucleotides: TGTGCCACCACCGGACAGGGCGGGGAGCTGTTTTTT.

The V gene is TRBV6-5, the J gene TRBJ2-7; 8 bases align to TRBD1. From germline, CDR1 is MNHEY and CDR2 SVGAGI. With V trimmed by 6 bases and J by 6 bases, 13 bases remained unmatched. The CDR3 sequence is 15 residues long. The CDR3 loop is CASSVVGTGDGEQYF. In DNA form, the CDR3 reads TGTGCCAGCAGCGTCGTCGGGACAGGAGACGGCGAGCAGTACTTC.

This clone was seen a handful of times. The J gene is TRBJ2-2, the V gene TRBV2; D may be TRBD2 (6 bases). Germline CDR1 SNHLY, CDR2 FYNNEI. The CDR3 loop spans 16 amino acids. The V end was cut by 9 bases, the J end by 1 base, with 18 bases between. DNA of the CDR3: TGTGCCAGTGGGGCTAGCGCCAGAGTGAACACCGGGGAGCTGTTTTTT. Translated, it gives CASGASARVNTGELFF. The whole variable domain, remainder taken from reference TRBV2 and TRBJ2-2, is EPEVTQTPSHQVTQMGQEVILRCVPISNHLYFYWYRQILGQKVEFLVSFYNNEISEKSEIFDDQFSVERPDGSNFTLKIRSTKLEDSAMYFCASGASARVNTGELFFGEGSRLTVL.

J is TRBJ2-7 and V is TRBV5-8; D is unresolved. This CDR3 comprises 14 residues. CDR1 is SGHTS, CDR2 YDEGEE, per germline. Trimming took 4 bases from V and 2 from J, leaving 13 bases between them. The CDR3 sequence is CASSPQPPAYEQYF. CDR3 bases: TGTGCCAGCAGCCCTCAACCACCGGCCTACGAGCAGTACTTC.

This clone was seen only a few times. The V call is TRBV20-1, the J call TRBJ2-3; D not certain. Germline assignment: CDR1 DFQATT and CDR2 SNEGSKA (reference sequence). This CDR3 has 11 residues. The V end was cut by 8 bases, the J end by 5 bases, with 11 bases between. The CDR3 sequence: CSLVFRDTQYF. The CDR3 DNA reads TGCAGTCTAGTTTTTCGAGATACGCAGTATTTT.

Note on this clone: Distinct nucleotide sequences in the sample also encode this CDR3. CDR3 protein: CASSLEGGRASSYNEQFF. In DNA form, the CDR3 reads TGTGCCAGCAGCTTAGAGGGCGGGAGGGCGAGCTCCTACAATGAGCAGTTCTTC. This chain uses TRBV7-6 with TRBJ2-1, with 9 bases fitting TRBD2. The CDR3 extends over 18 amino acids. V was clipped by 1 base and J by 0 bases; unmatched bases: 7. The germline V gene encodes CDR1 SGHVS and CDR2 FNYEAQ.

The CDR3 DNA follows: TGTGCCAGCAGCGGACAGGGAGGGGAGCCCCAGCATTTT. Encoded protein: CASSGQGGEPQHF. The rearrangement uses TRBV7-9 and TRBJ1-5, with TRBD1 identical over 8 bases. This CDR3 contains 13 residues. Germline-derived CDR1 and CDR2 are SEHNR and FQNEAQ (reference sequence). V was clipped by 5 bases and J by 8 bases; unmatched bases: 5.

The sample holds many counts of this clone. V gene TRBV5-1 combines with J gene TRBJ1-1; D is uncertain. The CDR3 consists of 16 residues. Germline-derived CDR1 and CDR2 are SGHRS and YFSETQ. V lost 4 bases, J lost 0 bases, and 16 bases lay in between. DNA for the CDR3: TGCGCCAGCAGCAACGCGTTCAGCGGTTTGAACACTGAAGCTTTCTTT. Translation: CASSNAFSGLNTEAFF.

This clone was detected only a few times. This chain joins TRBV7-2 and TRBJ1-3, with 7 positions matching TRBD1. CDR1 is SGHTA, CDR2 FQGNSA, per germline. Trimming at V came to 0 bases and at J to 4 bases, leaving 6 bases not matched to a gene. The CDR3 totals 16 residues. As DNA, the CDR3 is TGTGCCAGCAGCTTAGCGTACACAGGGGCCGGAAACACCATATATTTT. Translating gives CASSLAYTGAGNTIYF.

The chain links TRBV28 to TRBJ2-7; D call uncertain. The V gene's germline CDR1 is MDHEN and CDR2 SYDVKM. V was pared by 7 bases and J by 2 bases, with 9 bases between. The CDR3 runs to 12 residues. CDR3 bases: TGTGCCAGCACCGGCGACGCCTACGAGCAGTACTTC. Its translation is CASTGDAYEQYF.

This clone was observed a few times. The chain carries TRBV6-5 and TRBJ2-5; 8 nucleotides line up with TRBD1. Germline-derived CDR1 and CDR2 are MNHEY and SVGAGI. After removal of 7 bases from V and 7 bases from J, the junction contained 8 bases not matched to a gene. The length of the CDR3 is 13 residues. The CDR3 bases are TGTGCCAGCAACCGGGGACAGGAGGCGACCCAGTACTTC. Translated: CASNRGQEATQYF.